The 18 T cell receptor beta chains below all came from one sample that was sequenced in a study of blood T cell repertoires in COVID-19. The assay was immunoSEQ multiplex PCR, and TCRdb's table has in-frame clones only and misses some. The profile covers 300,000 to 350,000 clones, with 87% appearing a single time and less than 2.5% taken by the ten largest. Material: peripheral blood. Receptors were obtained from a young man with active or convalescent COVID-19.

The rearrangement links TRBV5-1 to TRBJ1-1, with TRBD1 as a possible D gene (6 bases). This CDR3 has 16 residues. The germline gives CDR1 SGHRS, CDR2 YFSETQ. V was shortened by 5 bases and J by 1 base, with 18 bases between the two germline ends. The CDR3 DNA sequence: TGCGCCAGCAGGTCCCTGGTAGGGGGTCGGAACACTGAAGCTTTCTTT. This codes for CASRSLVGGRNTEAFF.

V usage is TRBV19 and J usage is TRBJ1-3, with 8 bases fitting TRBD1. Germline values: CDR1 LNHDA, CDR2 SQIVND (reference sequence). This CDR3 has 14 amino acids. Trimming at V came to 5 bases and at J to 4 bases, leaving 4 bases not matched to a gene. The CDR3 bases are TGTGCCAGTAGTCCAGGGGGCGGAGGAAACACCATATATTTT. Amino acids: CASSPGGGGNTIYF.

V gene TRBV6-5 combines with J gene TRBJ2-1; D is uncertain. V lost 2 bases and J 2 bases, leaving 7 bases between the germline ends. The CDR3 has 14 amino acids. Germline loops: CDR1 MNHEY, CDR2 SVGAGI. DNA for the CDR3: TGTGCCAGCAGTTACCCAGGCCCCTACAATGAGCAGTTCTTC. Encoded protein: CASSYPGPYNEQFF.

The chain links TRBV4-2 to TRBJ2-7; 8 bases match TRBD2. From germline, CDR1 is LGHNA and CDR2 YNFKEQ. Trimming removed 0 bases from V and 3 bases from J; junction bases left unmatched: 4. The CDR3 runs to 15 residues. The CDR3 is CASSQEGTRDYEQYF. DNA of the CDR3: TGTGCCAGCAGCCAAGAGGGGACTAGGGACTACGAGCAGTACTTC.

The chain employs TRBV5-1 and TRBJ2-6; maybe TRBD1 (6 bases). The CDR3 totals 16 residues. Germline CDR1 reads SGHRS; CDR2 reads YFSETQ. The V gene lost 0 bases and the J gene lost 1 base, with 8 bases spanning the gap. The CDR3 bases are TGCGCCAGCAGCTTGGCAGGGGTATCTGGGGCCAACGTCCTGACTTTC. Amino acids: CASSLAGVSGANVLTF.

The rearrangement uses TRBV5-4 and TRBJ2-7; 7 nucleotides line up with TRBD1. CDR3 size: 15 residues. Germline lookup yields CDR1 SGHNT and CDR2 YYREEE (reference sequence). J lost 1 base, V lost 0 bases, and 4 bases had no gene match. DNA of the CDR3: TGTGCCAGCAGCTTGGAATGGACAGGATCCTACGAGCAGTACTTC. This sequence encodes CASSLEWTGSYEQYF.

The V gene is TRBV7-9, the J gene TRBJ1-3, with unresolved D. The CDR3 is 14 residues long. Germline loops: CDR1 SEHNR, CDR2 FQNEAQ (reference sequence). With 6 bases removed from V and 0 bases from J, the gap between germline ends came to 9 bases. The CDR3 spells CASSYGSSGNTIYF. The DNA for the CDR3 is TGTGCCAGCAGTTACGGGAGCTCTGGAAACACCATATATTTT.

V usage is TRBV6-2 or TRBV6-3 and J usage is TRBJ2-7; D is perhaps TRBD1 (5 bases). The V gene lost 2 bases and the J gene lost 5 bases, with 13 bases spanning the gap. The length of the CDR3 is 14 residues. Germline V gene sequence: CDR1 MNHEY, CDR2 SVGEGT. DNA for the CDR3: TGTGCCAGCAGTTACGGCAGGGTAAGCGACGAGCAGTACTTC. It translates to CASSYGRVSDEQYF.

The rearrangement links TRBV12-3 or TRBV12-4 to TRBJ2-2; no clear D gene. The germline V and J ends were trimmed by 4 bases and 3 bases, with 6 bases remaining between them. The CDR3 has 13 residues. CDR3 DNA sequence: TGTGCCAGCAGTTCATTAGACACCGGGGAGCTGTTTTTT. It is translated as CASSSLDTGELFF.

The rearrangement uses TRBV27 and TRBJ1-1, with a tentative D call TRBD1 (5 bases). V gave up 8 bases and J gave up 1 base, with 11 bases separating them. The CDR3 runs to 13 residues. Germline V CDR1 and CDR2: MNHEY, SMNVEV (reference sequence). CDR3 nucleotide sequence: TGTGCCAGCGCCCGGGGGGGGAACACTGAAGCTTTCTTT. Translating gives CASARGGNTEAFF.

This chain uses TRBV27 with TRBJ2-5; a possible D gene is TRBD1 (5 bases). The CDR3 spans 13 residues. Germline values: CDR1 MNHEY, CDR2 SMNVEV (reference sequence). V lost 2 bases, J lost 9 bases, and 13 bases lay in between. DNA of the CDR3: TGTGCCAGCAGTTTAAGCCAGTCCAGGGCCCAGTACTTC. It encodes CASSLSQSRAQYF.

This chain connects TRBV4-1 to TRBJ1-5, with a tentative D call TRBD1 (6 bases). V was clipped by 4 bases and J by 3 bases, with 13 bases between them. The CDR3 is made up of 15 amino acids. Germline CDR1 reads MGHRA; CDR2 reads YSYEKL. The CDR3 bases are TGCGCCAGCAGCCGGACCCCAGGGGTCAATCAGCCCCAGCATTTT. As protein: CASSRTPGVNQPQHF.

The chain couples TRBV5-1 to TRBJ1-2; D is perhaps TRBD1 (5 bases). The CDR3 is made up of 14 amino acids. Germline CDR1 is SGHRS and CDR2 is YFSETQ. Between the trimmed V and J ends, which lost 4 bases and 0 bases, there was a span of 10 bases. The CDR3 here is CASSAAGPNYGYTF. CDR3 coding DNA: TGCGCCAGCAGCGCCGCGGGGCCTAACTATGGCTACACCTTC. Full variable domain (missing parts from reference TRBV5-1 and TRBJ1-2): KAGVTQTPRYLIKTRGQQVTLSCSPISGHRSVSWYQQTPGQGLQFLFEYFSETQRNKGNFPGRFSGRQFSNSRSEMNVSTLELGDSALYLCASSAAGPNYGYTFGSGTRLTVV.

This rearrangement joins TRBV11-2 to TRBJ2-1; perhaps TRBD1 as D (5 bases). CDR3 length: 13 residues. V lost 7 bases and J 10 bases, leaving 17 bases between the germline ends. Germline lookup yields CDR1 SGHAT and CDR2 FQNNGV. CDR3: CASIQSGFLEQFF. The CDR3 nucleotides read TGTGCCAGCATCCAGTCAGGGTTTTTGGAGCAGTTCTTC.

V is TRBV2 and J is TRBJ1-2; D unclear. Germline loops: CDR1 SNHLY, CDR2 FYNNEI. Trimming stripped 4 bases from V and 5 bases from J, with 8 bases between. The CDR3 is made up of 12 amino acids. CDR3 in DNA: TGTGCCAGCAGTGCAGGACTGTATGGCTACACCTTC. Protein sequence: CASSAGLYGYTF.

The chain combines TRBV19 with TRBJ1-5, with D unresolved. The CDR3 length is 12 residues. Trimming removed 7 bases from V and 5 bases from J, with 9 bases in between. CDR1 is LNHDA and CDR2 is SQIVND in the germline V gene (reference sequence). As DNA, the CDR3 is TGTGCCAGTACCGATGCGTATCAGCCCCAGCATTTT. Protein product: CASTDAYQPQHF.

V gene TRBV4-1 combines with J gene TRBJ2-1; tentative D call: TRBD1 (6 bases). V shed 8 bases and J shed 0 bases, with 14 bases lying between them. Per germline, CDR1 MGHRA and CDR2 YSYEKL. CDR3 size: 15 residues. Here the CDR3 reads CASGWTVASYNEQFF. CDR3 coding DNA: TGCGCCAGCGGTTGGACAGTAGCCTCCTACAATGAGCAGTTCTTC.

The J gene is TRBJ2-2, the V gene TRBV7-9; TRBD1 aligns across 7 bases. CDR1 and CDR2 from the germline V gene are SEHNR and FQNEAQ (reference sequence). The CDR3 loop spans 16 amino acids. The junction had 9 bases not matched to a gene; V was cut back by 3 bases and J by 5 bases. The CDR3 loop is CASSFIIGGATGELFF. The DNA for the CDR3 is TGTGCCAGCAGCTTCATAATAGGGGGCGCGACCGGGGAGCTGTTTTTT.